These T cell receptor beta chains were read from a single sample in a study of neurological immune-mediated disorders. A single record per CDR3 protein comes from TCRdb applying MiXCR to the 5' RACE reads. The sample lists roughly 98,000 distinct CDR3 sequences; less than 15% were seen once. Sequenced material: PBMCs. The receptor source for this set is a female donor with HTLV-1-associated myelopathy (HAM/TSP). Each CDR3 is given with its conserved first and last residue. A D gene is named only where the DNA matches it firmly. Rows give clone size only sometimes, using once, few, many, or a class for an expanded clone.

cdr3_length: 18; v_call: TRBV20-1; clone_size: NA; j_call: TRBJ2-1; d_call: TRBD2; cdr3_aa: CSVRGTSGGFGTRTEQFF; cdr3_nt: TGCAGTGTCCGCGGGACTAGCGGGGGATTCGGGACGCGAACTGAGCAGTTCTTC
cdr3_length: 13; v_call: TRBV20-1; clone_size: many; j_call: TRBJ1-5; d_call: NA; cdr3_aa: CSASLGGYQPQHF; cdr3_nt: TGCAGTGCTAGTCTCGGGGGGTATCAGCCCCAGCATTTT
cdr3_length: 14; v_call: TRBV7-8; clone_size: many; j_call: TRBJ2-7; d_call: NA; cdr3_aa: CASSPLGAGAEQYF; cdr3_nt: TGTGCCAGCAGTCCGCTAGGTGCCGGGGCTGAGCAGTACTTC
cdr3_length: 14; v_call: TRBV5-1; clone_size: many; j_call: TRBJ2-2; d_call: NA; cdr3_aa: CASSSQGTGGELFF; cdr3_nt: TGCGCCAGCAGCTCGCAGGGGACGGGCGGGGAGCTGTTTTTT
cdr3_length: 12; v_call: TRBV6-5; clone_size: many; j_call: TRBJ2-7; d_call: NA; cdr3_aa: CASREENSEQYF; cdr3_nt: TGTGCCAGCAGAGAAGAAAACAGCGAGCAGTACTTC
cdr3_length: 14; v_call: TRBV29-1; clone_size: many; j_call: TRBJ1-1; d_call: TRBD1; cdr3_aa: CSVRAGTGPTEAFF; cdr3_nt: TGCAGCGTTCGAGCCGGGACAGGGCCCACTGAAGCTTTCTTT
cdr3_length: 13; v_call: TRBV2; clone_size: many; j_call: TRBJ2-7; d_call: NA; cdr3_aa: CASRVDGSYEQYF; cdr3_nt: TGTGCCAGCAGGGTAGACGGCTCCTACGAGCAGTACTTC
cdr3_length: 14; v_call: TRBV7-2; clone_size: many; j_call: TRBJ1-3; d_call: NA; cdr3_aa: CASSLTGSGNTIYF; cdr3_nt: TGTGCCAGCAGCTTAACGGGCTCTGGAAACACCATATATTTT
cdr3_length: 13; v_call: TRBV12-3/TRBV12-4; clone_size: many; j_call: TRBJ2-4; d_call: NA; cdr3_aa: CASSPVAPNIQYF; cdr3_nt: TGTGCCAGCAGTCCGGTGGCGCCAAACATTCAGTACTTC
cdr3_length: 16; v_call: TRBV11-2; clone_size: NA; j_call: TRBJ2-3; d_call: NA; cdr3_aa: CASSLHGGRSTDTQYF; cdr3_nt: TGTGCCAGCAGCTTACACGGGGGCCGTAGCACAGATACGCAGTATTTT
cdr3_length: 13; v_call: TRBV20-1; clone_size: many; j_call: TRBJ1-5; d_call: TRBD1; cdr3_aa: CSARQGVNQPQHF; cdr3_nt: TGCAGTGCTAGACAGGGGGTAAATCAGCCCCAGCATTTT
cdr3_length: 13; v_call: TRBV18; clone_size: many; j_call: TRBJ1-1; d_call: NA; cdr3_aa: CASSPGRDTEAFF; cdr3_nt: TGTGCCAGCTCACCCGGCCGGGACACTGAAGCTTTCTTT
cdr3_length: 12; v_call: TRBV11-2; clone_size: many; j_call: TRBJ2-7; d_call: TRBD1; cdr3_aa: CASSGMDRGNAF; cdr3_nt: TGTGCCAGCAGCGGGATGGACAGGGGGAATGCGTTC
cdr3_length: 15; v_call: TRBV20-1; clone_size: many; j_call: TRBJ2-5; d_call: TRBD1; cdr3_aa: CSATGQGALEETQYF; cdr3_nt: TGCAGTGCTACTGGACAGGGGGCTTTGGAAGAGACCCAGTACTTC
cdr3_length: 15; v_call: TRBV10-3; clone_size: once; j_call: TRBJ2-7; d_call: TRBD1; cdr3_aa: CAISDQGAATYEQYF; cdr3_nt: TGTGCCATCAGTGATCAGGGGGCCGCAACCTACGAGCAGTACTTC
cdr3_length: 15; v_call: TRBV20-1; clone_size: many; j_call: TRBJ2-2; d_call: TRBD1; cdr3_aa: CSAVRTGGYTGELFF; cdr3_nt: TGCAGTGCCGTTAGAACAGGGGGCTACACCGGGGAGCTGTTTTTT
cdr3_length: 13; v_call: TRBV12-3/TRBV12-4; clone_size: many; j_call: TRBJ2-7; d_call: TRBD1; cdr3_aa: CASARTGINEQYF; cdr3_nt: TGTGCCAGTGCCCGGACAGGGATTAACGAGCAGTACTTC
cdr3_length: 14; v_call: TRBV6-6; clone_size: many; j_call: TRBJ1-3; d_call: NA; cdr3_aa: CASREGGVRNTIYF; cdr3_nt: TGTGCCAGCAGGGAGGGAGGTGTTAGAAACACCATATATTTT
cdr3_length: 17; v_call: TRBV5-1; clone_size: many; j_call: TRBJ2-7; d_call: TRBD1; cdr3_aa: CASSAGQGYSGSYEQYF; cdr3_nt: TGCGCCAGCAGCGCGGGACAGGGATATTCGGGCTCCTACGAGCAGTACTTC
cdr3_length: 12; v_call: TRBV20-1; clone_size: many; j_call: TRBJ2-1; d_call: NA; cdr3_aa: CSPRYHYNEQFF; cdr3_nt: TGCAGTCCGCGGTATCATTACAATGAGCAGTTCTTC
cdr3_length: 15; v_call: TRBV4-1; clone_size: many; j_call: TRBJ2-7; d_call: NA; cdr3_aa: CASAAAGSGDDEQYF; cdr3_nt: TGCGCCAGTGCTGCCGCGGGGTCAGGGGACGACGAGCAGTACTTC
cdr3_length: 20; v_call: TRBV4-1; clone_size: many; j_call: TRBJ2-5; d_call: TRBD2; cdr3_aa: CASSQEDFLAGGPVQETQYF; cdr3_nt: TGCGCCAGCAGCCAAGAGGATTTCCTAGCGGGGGGGCCGGTCCAAGAGACCCAGTACTTC
cdr3_length: 14; v_call: TRBV5-1; clone_size: many; j_call: TRBJ2-5; d_call: NA; cdr3_aa: CASSLVPNQETQYF; cdr3_nt: TGCGCCAGCAGCTTGGTGCCTAACCAAGAGACCCAGTACTTC
cdr3_length: 16; v_call: TRBV10-3; clone_size: many; j_call: TRBJ2-2; d_call: TRBD2; cdr3_aa: CAIRGLAGGSTGELFF; cdr3_nt: TGTGCCATCAGGGGACTAGCGGGGGGATCCACCGGGGAGCTGTTTTTT